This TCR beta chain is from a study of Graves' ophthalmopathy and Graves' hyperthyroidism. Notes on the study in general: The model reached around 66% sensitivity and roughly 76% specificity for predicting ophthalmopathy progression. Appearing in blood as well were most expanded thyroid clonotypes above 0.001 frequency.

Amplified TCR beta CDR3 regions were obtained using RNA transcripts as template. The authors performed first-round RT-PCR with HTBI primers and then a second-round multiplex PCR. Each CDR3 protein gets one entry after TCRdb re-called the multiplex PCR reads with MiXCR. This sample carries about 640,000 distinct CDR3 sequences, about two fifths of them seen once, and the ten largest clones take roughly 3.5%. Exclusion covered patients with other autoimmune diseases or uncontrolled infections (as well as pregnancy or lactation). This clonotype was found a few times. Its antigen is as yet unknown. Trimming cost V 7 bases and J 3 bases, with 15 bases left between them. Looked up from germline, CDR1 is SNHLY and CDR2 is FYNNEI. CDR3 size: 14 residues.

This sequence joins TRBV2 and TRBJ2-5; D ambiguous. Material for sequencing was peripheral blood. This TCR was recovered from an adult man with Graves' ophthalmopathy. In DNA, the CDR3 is TGTGCCAGCAAGGAGCTGGGGTCGAAAGAGACCCAGTACTTC. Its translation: CASKELGSKETQYF.